This note documents a single T cell receptor beta chain sequence. Its specificity is unknown. The source of the sample is a study of cytomegalovirus exposure and HLA in healthy donors. General study results and limits: 150 to 200 TCR beta chains were listed as cytomegalovirus-associated.

Germline assignment: CDR1 MNHEY and CDR2 SVGAGI. Between the trimmed V and J ends, which lost 6 bases and 2 bases, there was a span of 14 bases. CDR3 length: 15 amino acids. PCR employed 60 Vbeta and 13 Jbeta primers. Sequencing used immunoSEQ multiplex PCR; TCRdb keeps in-frame clones, though not all of them. The sample holds roughly 160,000 clones, 80% to 90% seen once. The origin of this receptor is a male donor in good health and CMV-seronegative. Sequencing was done on a sample of PBMCs. The chain recombines TRBV6-5 with TRBJ2-1; D is ambiguous. The CDR3 spells CASRATGMPYNEQFF. The CDR3 DNA is TGTGCCAGCAGGGCGACTGGTATGCCCTACAATGAGCAGTTCTTC.